This T cell receptor (beta chain) was obtained from a study of blood T cell repertoires in COVID-19. Study background: COVID-19 samples collected from the United States, Italy and Spain covered acute and convalescent phases. Nucleic acid was either cDNA or gDNA, and it came from T cells, B-cell-depleted T cells, or PBMCs.

Germline V gives CDR1 SGHRS, CDR2 YFSETQ. The V and J ends lost 0 bases and 2 bases respectively, with 11 bases between them. The CDR3 covers 15 residues. This clone came up once. This sample includes further DNA sequences coding for the same CDR3. In the original processing: Cell counts per sample came from amplifying reference gene primers. Assay: immunoSEQ multiplex PCR; the TCRdb copy retains only in-frame clones and omits some. The V and J calls and the clone size are those of that table, but D and trimming were determined from the DNA. The table includes about 300,000 clones, about 86% detected once.

Sequencing was carried out using peripheral blood. The origin of this receptor is a woman between 45 and 65 years old with acute or convalescent COVID-19. The rearrangement joins TRBV5-1 to TRBJ1-1; perhaps TRBD1 as D (5 bases). CDR3 bases: TGCGCCAGCAGCTTGGCCGGGGGAGGAAACACTGAAGCTTTCTTT. Protein product: CASSLAGGGNTEAFF.